The 15 T cell receptor beta chains in this list originate from one sample, sequenced in a study of cytomegalovirus exposure and HLA in healthy donors. The PCR was carried out with 60 Vbeta primers and 13 Jbeta primers. Only in-frame clones appear in the TCRdb table, and some are missing; sequencing was by immunoSEQ multiplex PCR. There are roughly 160,000 clones in the sample; around 80% occur only once, and 2% to 3% lies in the top ten. The specimen was PBMCs. The receptors come from a male donor in good health and CMV-seronegative.

This clone appeared a few times. The V call is TRBV6-5, the J call TRBJ1-3; D ambiguous. The CDR3 contains 14 residues. Germline loops: CDR1 MNHEY, CDR2 SVGAGI. Trimming removed 3 bases at V and 0 bases at J, with 6 bases between. CDR3 amino acids: CASSYYGSGNTIYF. The CDR3 DNA sequence: TGTGCCAGCAGTTATTACGGCTCTGGAAACACCATATATTTT.

The count of this clone is one. The CDR3 sequence is CASSDSMNTEAFF. CDR3 nucleotide sequence: TGTGCCAGTAGTGACAGCATGAACACTGAAGCTTTCTTT. This chain uses TRBV19 with TRBJ1-1; possibly TRBD1 for D (5 bases). The CDR3 runs 13 residues. Trimming cost V 5 bases and J 0 bases, with 7 bases left between them. Germline CDR1 reads LNHDA; CDR2 reads SQIVND (reference sequence).

This chain joins TRBV5-4 and TRBJ2-1, with TRBD1 matching 9 bases. The V and J ends lost 0 bases and 8 bases, in that order; junction bases with no gene match: 9. Germline lookup yields CDR1 SGHNT and CDR2 YYREEE (reference sequence). This CDR3 region has 16 residues. The CDR3 loop is CASSLALGTGSDEQFF. The CDR3 region has the DNA TGTGCCAGCAGCTTGGCGTTGGGGACAGGGTCCGATGAGCAGTTCTTC.

The chain joins TRBV19 to TRBJ1-1; the D is unclear. This CDR3 comprises 13 residues. The germline CDR1 and CDR2 sequences are LNHDA and SQIVND (reference sequence). Trimming pared 3 bases from V and 1 base from J, leaving 6 bases between. The CDR3 protein is CASSIYENTEAFF. DNA for the CDR3: TGTGCCAGTAGTATCTACGAGAACACTGAAGCTTTCTTT.

The rearrangement links TRBV30 to TRBJ2-7; TRBD1 is a possible D gene (5 bases). Germline values: CDR1 GTSNPN, CDR2 SVGIG (reference sequence). V was shortened by 3 bases and J by 3 bases, with 15 bases between the two germline ends. CDR3 length: 14 amino acids. In DNA form, the CDR3 reads TGTGCCTGGAGCGGGCGCGGACAAGGCTACGAGCAGTACTTC. Its protein product is CAWSGRGQGYEQYF.

The chain carries TRBV5-1 and TRBJ2-1; D is possibly TRBD2 (5 bases). With 0 bases removed from V and 0 bases from J, the gap between germline ends came to 19 bases. The CDR3 length is 19 residues. In germline, CDR1 is SGHRS, CDR2 YFSETQ. CDR3 sequence reads: CASSLGPSGSGSSYNEQFF. For the CDR3, the DNA is TGCGCCAGCAGCTTGGGCCCTTCGGGGTCGGGCAGCTCCTACAATGAGCAGTTCTTC. Using reference TRBV5-1 and TRBJ2-1 for the parts outside the CDR3, the full variable domain is KAGVTQTPRYLIKTRGQQVTLSCSPISGHRSVSWYQQTPGQGLQFLFEYFSETQRNKGNFPGRFSGRQFSNSRSEMNVSTLELGDSALYLCASSLGPSGSGSSYNEQFFGPGTRLTVL.

The V call is TRBV4-2, the J call TRBJ2-7, with 7 nucleotides matching TRBD2. V shed 2 bases, J shed 1 base, and the junction held 8 bases outside the gene matches. This CDR3 is 16 amino acids long. Germline CDR1 reads LGHNA; CDR2 reads YNFKEQ. CDR3 loop: CASSQFSGPQSYEQYF. CDR3 bases: TGTGCCAGCAGCCAATTTAGCGGGCCCCAGTCCTACGAGCAGTACTTC.

This clone was picked up a small number of times. V usage is TRBV7-9 and J usage is TRBJ1-1; D gene unclear. CDR1 SEHNR and CDR2 FQNEAQ come from the germline V gene (reference sequence). Deletions cut 5 bases from V and 4 bases from J, with 11 bases between. The CDR3 totals 13 residues. The CDR3 DNA sequence: TGTGCCAGCAGCCCCCTCGGGGTCACTGAAGCTTTCTTT. As protein: CASSPLGVTEAFF.

The rearrangement uses TRBV4-2 and TRBJ2-7, with 12 bases aligning to TRBD1. This CDR3 spans 18 amino acids. Trimming cost V 0 bases and J 0 bases; bases outside gene matches: 6. CDR1 is LGHNA and CDR2 is YNFKEQ in the germline V gene. The CDR3 DNA sequence: TGTGCCAGCAGCCAAGATCTTGGGACAGGGGGCAGCTCCTACGAGCAGTACTTC. It translates to CASSQDLGTGGSSYEQYF.

Only a few counts were recorded for this clone. The chain joins TRBV7-9 to TRBJ2-2, with 10 bases matching TRBD1. Germline CDR1 SEHNR, CDR2 FQNEAQ (reference sequence). The junction had 7 bases not matched to a gene; V was cut back by 5 bases and J by 7 bases. The CDR3 has 15 residues. For the CDR3, the DNA is TGTGCCAGCAGCCCCGGGACAGGGGTCTACGGGGAGCTGTTTTTT. Encoded protein: CASSPGTGVYGELFF.

The chain carries TRBV10-3 and TRBJ2-2; 7 nucleotides line up with TRBD1. This CDR3 region has 14 residues. Germline V gene data show CDR1 as ENHRY and CDR2 as SYGVKD. Trimming cost V 6 bases and J 7 bases; bases outside gene matches: 8. This CDR3 is CAIRQGSQSGELFF. The CDR3, as DNA: TGTGCCATCAGACAGGGGAGTCAAAGCGGGGAGCTGTTTTTT.

The J gene is TRBJ2-2, the V gene TRBV7-2, with 8 bases fitting TRBD2. V shed 3 bases, J shed 6 bases, and the junction held 6 bases outside the gene matches. CDR3 length: 15 residues. Germline CDR1 SGHTA, CDR2 FQGNSA. The CDR3 is CASSLISGNSGELFF. The CDR3 coding sequence is TGTGCCAGCAGCTTGATTAGCGGGAATTCCGGGGAGCTGTTTTTT.

V gene TRBV9 combines with J gene TRBJ2-7, with 10 bases aligning to TRBD2. The CDR3 consists of 15 residues. Looked up from germline, CDR1 is SGDLS and CDR2 is YYNGEE. Trimming took 6 bases from V and 5 from J; bases not matched to a gene: 11. The CDR3 nucleotides are TGTGCCAGCATAATTCTAGCGGGGGTCAGGGACGAGCAGTACTTC. It encodes CASIILAGVRDEQYF.

The chain combines TRBV6-1 with TRBJ1-2; TRBD1 matches at 7 bases. CDR1 is MNHNS, CDR2 SASEGT, per germline. After removal of 3 bases from V and 0 bases from J, the junction contained 4 bases not matched to a gene. The CDR3 has 15 residues. DNA for the CDR3: TGTGCCAGCAGTGAGGGACAGTTATCTAACTATGGCTACACCTTC. Translating it yields CASSEGQLSNYGYTF.

The chain couples TRBV7-6 to TRBJ2-3; 7 nucleotides agree with TRBD2. CDR3 length: 15 amino acids. Looked up from germline, CDR1 is SGHVS and CDR2 is FNYEAQ. V lost 4 bases to trimming and J lost 4 bases; unmatched junction nucleotides: 8. CDR3 coding DNA: TGTGCCAGCAGCTCATGGGGGGGGAAGGCAGATACGCAGTATTTT. Translated: CASSSWGGKADTQYF.